This entry lists 27 T cell receptor beta chains sequenced from one sample in a study of cytomegalovirus exposure and HLA in healthy donors. PCR amplification relied on 60 Vbeta primers (plus 13 Jbeta primers). The data were produced by immunoSEQ multiplex PCR, yet TCRdb's version contains in-frame clones alone and is incomplete. The sample lists 200,000 to 250,000 clones; 70% to 80% were seen once. The sample taken for sequencing was PBMCs. The receptors stem from a woman aged 55-70 years in good health and CMV-seropositive.

The J gene is TRBJ2-5, the V gene TRBV30, with 9 bases fitting TRBD2. The CDR3 runs to 15 residues. Germline trimming cut 1 base from V and 1 base from J; bases unmatched to any gene: 4. Germline V gene lookup returns CDR1 GTSNPN and CDR2 SVGIG (reference sequence). The CDR3 is CAWSAGTSLQETQYF. In DNA, the CDR3 is TGTGCCTGGAGTGCTGGGACTAGCCTCCAAGAGACCCAGTACTTC. Drawing the rest from reference TRBV30 and TRBJ2-5, the complete variable domain is SQTIHQWPATLVQPVGSPLSLECTVEGTSNPNLYWYRQAAGRGLQLLFYSVGIGQISSEVPQNLSASRPQDRQFILSSKKLLLSDSGFYLCAWSAGTSLQETQYFGPGTRLLVL.

CDR3 DNA sequence: TGTGCCAGCAGCTTTTACGGGACAGGCGGAGAAAAACTGTTTTTT. Translating it yields CASSFYGTGGEKLFF. The chain links TRBV5-6 to TRBJ1-4; 8 bases line up with TRBD1. CDR3 length equals 15 residues. Trimming cost V 2 bases and J 8 bases; bases outside gene matches: 8. Germline-derived CDR1 and CDR2 are SGHDT and YYEEEE. Looking up the rest from reference TRBV5-6 and TRBJ1-4 gives the full variable domain: DAGVTQSPTHLIKTRGQQVTLRCSPKSGHDTVSWYQQALGQGPQFIFQYYEEEERQRGNFPDRFSGHQFPNYSSELNVNALLLGDSALYLCASSFYGTGGEKLFFGSGTQLSVL.

This clone was recorded a few times. The V call is TRBV5-6, the J call TRBJ2-6; 9 nucleotides agree with TRBD2. Germline loops: CDR1 SGHDT, CDR2 YYEEEE. Germline trimming cut 2 bases from V and 1 base from J; bases unmatched to any gene: 10. This CDR3 comprises 19 residues. The CDR3 DNA reads TGTGCCAGCAGCTTAGATTGGGGTAGCGGGAGATCTGGGGCCAACGTCCTGACTTTC. Translating gives CASSLDWGSGRSGANVLTF.

This chain uses TRBV5-4 with TRBJ2-3; 8 bases line up with TRBD2. Trimming took 1 base from V and 0 from J; bases not matched to a gene: 4. The CDR3 runs 16 residues. Per germline, CDR1 SGHNT and CDR2 YYREEE (reference sequence). Here the CDR3 DNA reads TGTGCCAGCAGCTTGTGGGCTAGCGGGAGCACAGATACGCAGTATTTT. Translated, it gives CASSLWASGSTDTQYF.

A single count supports this clone. This chain connects TRBV12-5 to TRBJ2-1; no firm D call. The CDR3 runs to 14 residues. V lost 1 base to trimming and J lost 3 bases, with 7 bases between them. The V gene's germline CDR1 is LGHNT and CDR2 FRNRAP. The CDR3 loop is CASGLGHHYNEQFF. DNA for the CDR3: TGTGCTAGTGGTTTGGGACATCACTACAATGAGCAGTTCTTC. The variable domain in full, with the rest retrieved from reference TRBV12-5 and TRBJ2-1, is DARVTQTPRHKVTEMGQEVTMRCQPILGHNTVFWYRQTMMQGLELLAYFRNRAPLDDSGMPKDRFSAEMPDATLATLKIQPSEPRDSAVYFCASGLGHHYNEQFFGPGTRLTVL.

The V and J genes are TRBV5-1 and TRBJ2-1; 9 nucleotides match TRBD2. V dropped 1 base and J dropped 7; count of bases not matched to a gene: 3. Germline V gene data show CDR1 as SGHRS and CDR2 as YFSETQ. This CDR3 is built from 14 residues. The DNA of the CDR3 is TGCGCCAGCAGCTTGACTAGCGGGTCAAATGAGCAGTTCTTC. As protein: CASSLTSGSNEQFF.

This chain joins TRBV11-3 and TRBJ2-1, with D possibly TRBD2 on 5 matching bases. The germline gives CDR1 SGHNT, CDR2 YENEEA. V lost 5 bases to trimming and J lost 6 bases, with 14 bases between them. This CDR3 contains 14 residues. The CDR3 DNA is TGTGCCAGCAGCCCCGGGCTAGCCGGCAATGAGCAGTTCTTC. It encodes CASSPGLAGNEQFF.

As concerns this clone: A junction boundary mismatches the germline segment, possibly from a read error. CDR3 sequence (DNA): TGTGCCAGCAGTCAAGGGGGCAGTTCCTCCCACGAGCAGTACTTC. It translates to CASSQGGSSSHEQYF. The gene calls are TRBV7-9 and TRBJ2-7; 7 bases align to TRBD1. The length of the CDR3 is 15 residues. Germline V gene data show CDR1 as SEHNR and CDR2 as FQNEAQ (reference sequence).

The chain combines TRBV27 with TRBJ2-1; TRBD1 aligns across 7 bases. The CDR3 spans 16 residues. The germline V gene has CDR1 MNHEY and CDR2 SMNVEV (reference sequence). The J segment lost 5 bases and the V segment lost 7 bases, leaving 14 bases of the junction unmatched. Here the CDR3 reads CASTFARDSGHNEQFF. The CDR3 coding sequence is TGTGCCAGCACCTTCGCCCGGGACAGTGGACACAATGAGCAGTTCTTC.

The J gene is TRBJ2-5, the V gene TRBV2; TRBD2 matches at 9 bases. The CDR3 sequence is 13 residues long. V shed 7 bases and J 11 bases; nucleotides not matched to a gene: 11. Per germline, CDR1 SNHLY and CDR2 FYNNEI. The CDR3 here is CASKPSGTRGQYF. In nucleotides, the CDR3 is TGTGCCAGCAAGCCTAGCGGGACCCGCGGGCAGTACTTC.

A few counts support this clone. The V and J genes are TRBV7-9 and TRBJ2-7; maybe TRBD1 (6 bases). CDR3 length: 14 amino acids. V was clipped by 4 bases and J by 7 bases, with 17 bases between them. Germline CDR1 and CDR2: SEHNR and FQNEAQ (reference sequence). This chain's CDR3 is CASSSSTGYEEQYF. CDR3 coding DNA: TGTGCCAGCAGCTCATCTACAGGGTATGAGGAGCAGTACTTC.

The chain carries TRBV27 and TRBJ2-4, with 7 positions matching TRBD1. V was clipped by 2 bases and J by 6 bases; unmatched bases: 4. This CDR3 comprises 14 residues. CDR1 and CDR2 (germline): MNHEY, SMNVEV (reference sequence). The CDR3 spells CASSLQGVGNIQYF. The CDR3 DNA follows: TGTGCCAGCAGTTTACAGGGGGTTGGAAACATTCAGTACTTC.

This clone was detected only a few times. The CDR3 nucleotides are TGCGCCAGCAGCCTTCTGTCACTCCAAGAGACCCAGTACTTC. This encodes CASSLLSLQETQYF. The chain carries TRBV5-1 and TRBJ2-5; unclear D gene. The germline CDR1 and CDR2 sequences are SGHRS and YFSETQ. The V gene lost 4 bases and the J gene lost 1 base, with 11 bases spanning the gap. The CDR3 is 14 amino acids.

The gene calls are TRBV14 and TRBJ1-1; 8 bases match TRBD1. J gave up 4 bases and V 4 bases, and 5 bases lay outside the gene matches. The germline CDR1 and CDR2 sequences are SGHDN and FVKESK. This CDR3 is 14 amino acids long. CDR3 residues: CASSPRQGLTEAFF. For the CDR3, the DNA is TGTGCCAGCAGCCCTAGACAGGGGCTCACTGAAGCTTTCTTT.

This clone has only a few counts. The chain couples TRBV19 to TRBJ2-2; maybe TRBD2 (6 bases). The CDR3 covers 12 residues. CDR1 LNHDA and CDR2 SQIVND come from the germline V gene (reference sequence). Trimming removed 7 bases from V and 6 bases from J, with 9 bases in between. CDR3 bases: TGTGCCAGTACCGGGGGACCCGGGGAGCTGTTTTTT. Protein: CASTGGPGELFF.

This chain connects TRBV6-1 to TRBJ2-5, with TRBD1 matching 9 bases. The J call may not be correct, given that the DNA end is closer to TRBJ2-7. CDR1 is MNHNS and CDR2 is SASEGT in the germline V gene. The CDR3 runs 13 residues. The CDR3 nucleotides read TGTGCCAGCAGAGGACAGGGGCTAGACGAGCAGTACTTC. Its translation is CASRGQGLDEQYF.

The chain joins TRBV18 to TRBJ1-1; 8 bases align to TRBD1. J was trimmed by 3 bases and V by 6 bases; bases with no gene match: 9. Germline V gives CDR1 KGHSH, CDR2 LQKENI. The CDR3 runs 15 residues. The CDR3: CASSPSTGAHTEAFF. As DNA, the CDR3 is TGTGCCAGCTCGCCATCGACAGGGGCCCACACTGAAGCTTTCTTT.

This clone was counted once. The V call is TRBV30, the J call TRBJ2-3, with TRBD2 identical over 16 bases. Germline V gives CDR1 GTSNPN, CDR2 SVGIG (reference sequence). This CDR3 comprises 16 residues. After removal of 0 bases from V and 4 bases from J, the junction contained 1 base not matched to a gene. For the CDR3, the DNA is TGTGCCTGGAGTGTCGGGACTAGCGGGGGGGCAGATACGCAGTATTTT. Translated: CAWSVGTSGGADTQYF. Supplemented by reference TRBV30 and TRBJ2-3, the full variable domain reads SQTIHQWPATLVQPVGSPLSLECTVEGTSNPNLYWYRQAAGRGLQLLFYSVGIGQISSEVPQNLSASRPQDRQFILSSKKLLLSDSGFYLCAWSVGTSGGADTQYFGPGTRLTVL.

DNA for the CDR3: TGTGCCAGCTGCCCTAGCGGGGTGGGTTACGAGCAGTACTTC. It is translated as CASCPSGVGYEQYF. The V gene is TRBV2, the J gene TRBJ2-7; 9 bases map to TRBD2. V gave up 8 bases and J gave up 4 bases; unmatched junction bases: 9. The CDR3 is made up of 14 amino acids. Germline-derived CDR1 and CDR2 are SNHLY and FYNNEI. The variable domain in full, completed from reference TRBV2 and TRBJ2-7, reads EPEVTQTPSHQVTQMGQEVILRCVPISNHLYFYWYRQILGQKVEFLVSFYNNEISEKSEIFDDQFSVERPDGSNFTLKIRSTKLEDSAMYFCASCPSGVGYEQYFGPGTRLTVT.

This clone was counted once. V and J are TRBV5-1 and TRBJ1-1, with TRBD1 matching over 9 bases. Germline loops: CDR1 SGHRS, CDR2 YFSETQ. The CDR3 runs to 16 residues. V was pared by 2 bases and J by 4 bases, with 9 bases of the junction left unmatched. CDR3 nucleotides: TGCGCCAGCAGCTTAAGTTTACAGGGGGCGGGCACTGAAGCTTTCTTT. Amino acid sequence: CASSLSLQGAGTEAFF.

This sequence joins TRBV15 and TRBJ2-2; D might be TRBD2 (5 bases). CDR3 length equals 12 residues. Germline V CDR1 and CDR2: LNHNV, YYDKDF (reference sequence). Between the trimmed V and J ends, which lost 4 bases and 8 bases, there was a span of 8 bases. Here the CDR3 DNA reads TGTGCCACCAGCACACTAGGAGGGGAGCTGTTTTTT. Amino acid sequence: CATSTLGGELFF.

The chain recombines TRBV7-2 with TRBJ2-2, with TRBD2 matching over 8 bases. Germline CDR1 SGHTA, CDR2 FQGNSA. The CDR3 consists of 16 residues. Trimming took 5 bases from V and 2 from J; bases not matched to a gene: 7. The CDR3 protein is CASSPQRGTNTGELFF. In nucleotides, the CDR3 is TGTGCCAGCAGCCCTCAGCGGGGGACCAACACCGGGGAGCTGTTTTTT.

The genes are TRBV5-1 and TRBJ1-3; perhaps TRBD1 as D (5 bases). The V and J ends lost 3 bases and 0 bases respectively, with 16 bases between them. CDR3 size: 17 residues. Germline-derived CDR1 and CDR2 are SGHRS and YFSETQ. CDR3 residues: CASSSSWGGSSGNTIYF. The CDR3 DNA reads TGCGCCAGCAGCTCCTCATGGGGCGGTAGCTCTGGAAACACCATATATTTT.

About this clone itself: Compared with germline, one end of the junction differs, possibly owing to a read error. The rearrangement uses TRBV7-6 and TRBJ2-7; no definite D call. From germline, CDR1 is SGHVS and CDR2 FNYEAQ. The CDR3 consists of 14 residues. CDR3 nucleotides: TGTACCAGCAGCTACTCCTGGCGGTCCTACGAGCAGTACTTC. Protein: CTSSYSWRSYEQYF. The entire variable domain, with the rest obtained from reference TRBV7-6 and TRBJ2-7, is as follows: GAGVSQSPRYKVTKRGQDVALRCDPISGHVSLYWYRQALGQGPEFLTYFNYEAQQDKSGLPNDRFSAERPEGSISTLTIQRTEQRDSAMYRCTSSYSWRSYEQYFGPGTRLTVT.

The V gene is TRBV7-2, the J gene TRBJ2-5, with D tentatively TRBD2 (6 bases). Trimming stripped 6 bases from V and 5 bases from J, with 16 bases between. The germline V gene encodes CDR1 SGHTA and CDR2 FQGNSA. The CDR3 totals 14 residues. CDR3 bases: TGTGCCAGCAGGATCGCAGGCAGCGGGGAGACCCAGTACTTC. Its protein is CASRIAGSGETQYF.

As concerns this clone: Germline and junction disagree at one end, which may indicate a read error. The chain employs TRBV7-9 and TRBJ1-6; TRBD1 matches 7 bases. CDR3 length: 17 residues. Germline CDR1 SEHNR, CDR2 FQNEAQ (reference sequence). The CDR3, as DNA: TGTTCCAGCAGATTAAATACCGGGACAGATAATAATTCACCCCTCCACTTT. The encoded protein is CSSRLNTGTDNNSPLHF.

The gene calls are TRBV7-9 and TRBJ2-2; maybe TRBD1 (5 bases). Germline V gene data show CDR1 as SEHNR and CDR2 as FQNEAQ (reference sequence). Deletions cut 4 bases from V and 2 bases from J, with 11 bases between. The CDR3 spans 15 residues. CDR3 nucleotides: TGTGCCAGCAGCTCGCGGCAGGGTAACACCGGGGAGCTGTTTTTT. The encoded protein is CASSSRQGNTGELFF.